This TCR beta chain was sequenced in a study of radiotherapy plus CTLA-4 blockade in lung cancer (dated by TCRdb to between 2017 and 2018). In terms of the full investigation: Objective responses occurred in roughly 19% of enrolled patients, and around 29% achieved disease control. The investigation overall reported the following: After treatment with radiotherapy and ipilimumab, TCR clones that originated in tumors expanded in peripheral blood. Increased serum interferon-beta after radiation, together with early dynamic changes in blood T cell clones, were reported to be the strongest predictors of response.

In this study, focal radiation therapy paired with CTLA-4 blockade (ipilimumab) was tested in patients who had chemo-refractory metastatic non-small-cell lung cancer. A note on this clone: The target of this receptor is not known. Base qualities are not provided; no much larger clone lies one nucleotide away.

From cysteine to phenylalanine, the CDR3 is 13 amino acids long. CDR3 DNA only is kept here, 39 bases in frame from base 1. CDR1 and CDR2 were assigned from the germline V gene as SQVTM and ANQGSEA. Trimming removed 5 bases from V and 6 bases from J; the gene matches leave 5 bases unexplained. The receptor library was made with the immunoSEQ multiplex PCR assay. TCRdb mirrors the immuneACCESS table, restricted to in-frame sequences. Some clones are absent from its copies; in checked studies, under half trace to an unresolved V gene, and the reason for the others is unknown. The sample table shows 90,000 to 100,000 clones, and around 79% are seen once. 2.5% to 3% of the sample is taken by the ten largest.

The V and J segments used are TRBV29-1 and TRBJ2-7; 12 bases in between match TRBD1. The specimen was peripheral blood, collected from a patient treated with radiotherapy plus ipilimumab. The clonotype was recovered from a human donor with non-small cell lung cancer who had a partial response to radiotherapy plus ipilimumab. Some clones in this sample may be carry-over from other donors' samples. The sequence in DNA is TGCAGCGTTACCGGGACAGGGGGCGGCGAGCAGTACTTC. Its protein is CSVTGTGGGEQYF.